This TCR beta chain was captured by sequencing in a study of PD-1 blockade in classical Hodgkin lymphoma (dated by TCRdb to about 2020). Describing the broader study: Nivolumab dosing was 3 mg/kg intravenously every 2 weeks, continuing until either disease progression or unacceptable toxicity. To define a peripheral blood immune signature of response to PD-1 blockade in classical Hodgkin lymphoma, the study combined TCR beta sequencing with CyTOF. Results and caveats for the whole study, not just this receptor: CD4+ but not CD8+ TCR diversity rose significantly by C4D1 (p=0.0027 vs p=0.16), most apparent in complete responders (p=0.02). Trial patients achieving complete response had baseline diversity similar to newly diagnosed patients, whereas partial responders and progressors had significantly lower diversity. The study covered only a single clinical trial cohort, and the causes of the repertoire differences, possibly disease activity or prior therapy, were still not defined. Baseline TCR diversity was reported to be lower in newly diagnosed patients than in healthy donors, and even lower in relapsed/refractory patients. Lower diversity was seen in patients whose nivolumab began less than 1 year after ASCT, and these patients were left out of later analyses so that immune reconstitution would not confound the results.

The time point label, as the study defines it: cycle 4 day 1 (C4D1), after 5 to 7 weeks of nivolumab. Relapse after autologous stem cell transplantation had occurred in all trial patients, and cohorts A, B and C were distinguished by prior brentuximab vedotin exposure. CD4+ T cells were purified from thawed PBMCs by magnetic negative selection with a Miltenyi CD4+ T cell isolation kit. The trial cohort comprised 56 patients with relapsed/refractory classical Hodgkin lymphoma whose best overall responses were complete response, partial response or progressive disease. Trial patients were treated with single-agent nivolumab in the multi-cohort phase II CheckMate 205 trial. An independent review committee assessed best overall response by applying the 2007 International Working Group response criteria. Trial PBMCs were collected just before the start of nivolumab (C1D1) and during therapy at cycle 2 day 1 and cycle 4 day 1. After peripheral blood was drawn into 8 mL Vacutainer Cell Preparation Tubes, PBMCs were isolated by centrifugation and then cryopreserved. Purified CD4+ and CD8+ fractions were prepared only for cases where an additional PBMC sample was available. Magnetically labelled cells were removed on LS columns in a quadroMACS separator, and the flow-through was collected as the purified fraction.

The Qiagen DNeasy kit was used to extract genomic DNA both from unsorted PBMCs and from the negatively selected CD4+ and CD8+ fractions. Using primers that anneal to V and J segments, immunoSEQ multiplex PCR amplified the TCR beta CDR3 regions. A synthetic immune receptor repertoire was used to minimize amplification bias, and remaining bias was computationally removed after sequencing. The original pipeline was this. Repertoire diversity was quantified as the Shannon entropy index using custom Python scripts. Unsorted, CD4+ and CD8+ repertoires were examined separately, except in combined analyses, for which CD4+ and CD8+ sequences were merged in silico. Clonal expansion was defined as a frequency increase of at least 2-fold after treatment compared with C1D1, and clones undetected at baseline were assigned a pseudocount of 0.5. Singleton clones were defined as clones with 0 or 1 copy at C1D1, and non-singleton clones were defined as clones with 2 or more copies. Clones expanded in unsorted samples were assigned a CD4+, CD8+ or unknown annotation through matching of protein sequences in sorted samples from the same patient. Wilcoxon tests on paired samples were used to test diversity changes from C1D1 to C4D1. Sourced from immuneACCESS, this table was stored by TCRdb with only in-frame sequences that have V and J called. A share of the clones is absent; for the studies checked, an unresolved V gene accounts for under half, and the remainder has no known explanation. Clone size and V and J calls were adopted from that table, with D and trimming inferred from the DNA. This sample gives fewer than 35,000 clones in total; about 94% of them show up just once. 0.3% of the sample is taken by the ten largest.

Measured from the cysteine to the phenylalanine, the CDR3 is 17 residues long. The only DNA kept is the CDR3, 51 bases in frame from the first base. Reading the germline V gene (reference sequence) gives CDR1 LNHDA and CDR2 SQIVND. The junction shows trimming of 6 bases on V and 0 bases on J, plus 18 bases between the germline ends. A word on this clone: This receptor's antigen is unknown. Base qualities are not recorded, but no much larger clone differs from it by a single base.

This TCR was recovered from a human donor with classical Hodgkin lymphoma. The rearrangement joined TRBV19 to TRBJ2-1; the D gene is perhaps TRBD2, on 6 matching bases. This sample comprised CD4+ T cells from blood, obtained before the fourth cycle of nivolumab. The bases read TGTGCCAGTAGAGGGGTAGCGGAGACCCACTCCTACAATGAGCAGTTCTTC. This gives the protein CASRGVAETHSYNEQFF.